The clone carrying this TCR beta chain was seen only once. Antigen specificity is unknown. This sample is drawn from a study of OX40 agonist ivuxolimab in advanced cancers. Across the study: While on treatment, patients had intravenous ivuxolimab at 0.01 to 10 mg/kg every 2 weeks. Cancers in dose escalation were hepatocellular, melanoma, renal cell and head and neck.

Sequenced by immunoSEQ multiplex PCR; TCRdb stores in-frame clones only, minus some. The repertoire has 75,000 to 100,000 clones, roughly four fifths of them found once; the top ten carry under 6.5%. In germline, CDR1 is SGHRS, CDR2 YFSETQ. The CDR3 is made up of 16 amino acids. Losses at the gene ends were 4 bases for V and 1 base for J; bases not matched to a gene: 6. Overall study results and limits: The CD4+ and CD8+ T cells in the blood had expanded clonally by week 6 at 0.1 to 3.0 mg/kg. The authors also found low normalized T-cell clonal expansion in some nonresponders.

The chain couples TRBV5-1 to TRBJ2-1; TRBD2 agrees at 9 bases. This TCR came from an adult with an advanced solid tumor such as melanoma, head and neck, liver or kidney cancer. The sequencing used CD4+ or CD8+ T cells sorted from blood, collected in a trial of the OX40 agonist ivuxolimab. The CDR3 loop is CASSIHTSGSYNEQFF. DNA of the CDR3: TGCGCCAGCAGCATCCACACTAGCGGGTCCTACAATGAGCAGTTCTTC. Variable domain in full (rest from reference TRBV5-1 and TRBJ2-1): KAGVTQTPRYLIKTRGQQVTLSCSPISGHRSVSWYQQTPGQGLQFLFEYFSETQRNKGNFPGRFSGRQFSNSRSEMNVSTLELGDSALYLCASSIHTSGSYNEQFFGPGTRLTVL.